The entry below describes one T cell receptor beta chain. This clonotype appeared many times. Its antigen is unknown. Base-call qualities are not available, and no considerably larger clone is one nucleotide away. The sample is drawn from a study of regulatory T cells in long-lasting Graves disease (dated by TCRdb to about 2021). General notes on the study: Newly diagnosed Graves' disease patients had taken antithyroid drugs for less than 3 months. Patients with persistent Graves' disease were compared with patients with newly diagnosed Graves' disease using TCR sequencing and RNA sequencing of peripheral blood. The study was conducted in China and was registered as a clinical trial. A total of 35 or so samples were covered by TCR sequencing, comprising approximately 13 persistent and some 20 newly diagnosed Graves' disease patients. The study at large found these results: Sequencing and analysis were restricted to the TCR beta chain. Because the primary lesion, thyroid tissue, could not be accessed, the study looked at peripheral blood alone. Compared with newly diagnosed patients, patients with persistent Graves' disease had lower TCR Shannon entropy and fewer highly expanded clones, which suggests clonal expansion. The small sample size was acknowledged by the authors as a limitation that may reduce accuracy. Preferential use of TRBV28, TRBJ1-2 and TRBJ2-5 was observed in persistent disease, whereas TRBV20-1 and TRBJ2-1 were favored in newly diagnosed disease. Persistent patients shared more public clonotypes among themselves (2,741) than newly diagnosed patients did (roughly 920).

Looking up the germline V gene yields CDR1 MGHRA and CDR2 YSYEKL. From V the trimming removes 3 bases and from J it removes 7 bases, while the gene matches leave 9 bases of the junction unaccounted for. From the cysteine up to the phenylalanine, the CDR3 has a length of 15 residues. Of the read, only the CDR3 DNA is kept; its 45 bases are in frame from base 1. To prepare the library, multiplex PCR was applied. Instrument used: Illumina HiSeq 4000. CDR3 regions were amplified by Arm-PCR with iRepertoire HTBI primers to construct TCR beta libraries. PCR products were gel purified before sequencing. Turning to the authors' computational methods: Across samples, about 64 TRBV and 15 or so TRBJ segments were identified and used for gene usage analysis of CDR3 amino acid clonotypes. COPE and FqMerger were used to merge the filtered high-quality paired reads into contigs. BLAST was used to align contigs to IMGT TRBV, TRBD and TRBJ reference genes, with CDR3 defined following IMGT. Highly expanded clones were defined as clonotypes with a frequency above 0.1%. Shannon entropy was used to measure repertoire diversity, and the Gini coefficient was used to measure V-J evenness. A clonotype was considered public if more than one individual shared it. The public reads were reprocessed in TCRdb via fastp at Q25 and MiXCR, keeping in-frame beta chains. Rows with one shared CDR3 protein collapse into an entry with the most common genes and DNA. These V and J calls originate from TCRdb's pipeline instead of the authors' own analysis. In this sample the table shows a few hundred thousand distinct CDR3 sequences, about 11% of which occur a single time. 18% of the sample rests with the top ten.

The sample's time point label, in plain terms: newly diagnosed GD, antithyroid drugs for less than 3 months. For both TCR sequencing and RNA sequencing, RNA was extracted from PBMCs in TRIzol. The diagnosis of Graves' disease was made according to American Thyroid Association guidelines. The patients came from an endocrinology department in Xi'an, China. From each patient, approximately 9.9 milliliters of peripheral blood was collected into an EDTA anticoagulant tube. PBMCs were isolated by Ficoll Paque Plus density gradient separation without further T cell sorting. An Agilent 2100 Bioanalyzer and agarose gel were used to assess RNA quality, and a NanoDrop 2000 was used to measure RNA concentration. These sequences were also reported in another study, on T cells in Graves' hyperthyroidism and ophthalmopathy. The second investigation adds: Stable Graves' hyperthyroidism was defined as the absence of progression to ophthalmopathy over 18 months of follow-up. Hyperthyroidism patients were newly diagnosed, with disease duration under 2 months, and aged 18 to 65 years. Patients with uncontrolled infections, other autoimmune diseases, pregnancy or lactation were excluded. Clinical symptoms, serum thyroxine and TRAb, thyroid ultrasound, and orbital computed tomography formed the basis for the diagnoses. The TCR CDR3 was subjected to a first round of RT-PCR using the HTBI primer set and the Qiagen OneStep RT-PCR kit. Most expanded thyroid clonotypes (frequency above 0.001) were also detected in blood, suggesting blood repertoires may reflect thyroid immune responses. Ophthalmopathy was separated from stable hyperthyroidism by a 13 V-J signature model, with approximately 90% sensitivity and 81% to 83% specificity obtained in cross-validation and 80%/75% obtained in testing. In validation, the model predicted progression to ophthalmopathy with just under 71% sensitivity and approximately 74% specificity, a median of around six months before onset. To identify distinguishing TCR V-J signatures, a discovery cohort of around 100 patients was used, comprising 40 to 45 with Graves' ophthalmopathy and around 57 with stable Graves' hyperthyroidism. An independent validation cohort of around 19 hyperthyroidism patients and about 15 patients who later progressed to ophthalmopathy tested prospective prediction of ophthalmopathy. For training and testing, the 100 or so patients in the discovery cohort were randomly divided in a 7:3 ratio. The study also compared thyroid tissue and blood T-cell repertoires from 5 to 7 Graves' hyperthyroidism patients. Once sampling was done, hyperthyroidism patients were given methimazole at a starting dose of 30 mg daily, whereas ophthalmopathy patients were given high-dose intravenous methylprednisolone. The libraries were constructed in a second round of multiplex PCR and then size-selected and purified. The libraries were sequenced on an Illumina HiSeq2000 using paired-end 100 bp reads. Raw data were processed with SOAPnuke, discarding reads with adapters, uncalled bases, mean Phred below 15, or no exact constant-primer or identifier match. High-quality paired reads were merged with COPE v1.2.5, and unique nucleotide sequences were defined as clonotypes. Clonotypes were aligned to IMGT TRBV, TRBD and TRBJ reference segments using MiTCR v1.1. The analysis included only V-J combinations with a frequency above 0.0001, which together covered roughly 99% of the repertoires. A TCS score was defined as the ratio between F50 (clonal expansion) and ExV (chaos), using BLOSUM62-based TCRdist between CDR3 peptides within each V-J. Welch's t-statistics and random forest reduced fewer than 600 V-J features to 13, which were used in a naive Bayes classifier (R e1071). No statistical method was used to fix the sample size in advance, and group allocation was not hidden from the investigators. TCR Vbeta CDR3 sequencing of some 140 peripheral blood samples (43 ophthalmopathy, about 75 hyperthyroidism and some 17 progressor patients) is reported in the paper.

The rearranged chain carries TRBV4-1 and TRBJ1-2, and 9 junction bases match TRBD1. The sequence was obtained from a woman aged 18-30 years with Graves disease. Donor details come from another sample of the same person, matched by shared clones. Sample: peripheral blood mononuclear cells (PBMCs), taken at new diagnosis, from a patient treated with antithyroid drugs. The DNA sequence reads TGCGCCAGCAGCCAGAGGGACAGGGCACTGAGTGGCTACACCTTC. Its amino acids are CASSQRDRALSGYTF.